This is a list of T cell receptor beta chains from one sample in a study of vaccination and CD4 T cells after COVID-19. TCRdb called the PCR reads again in MiXCR, with one record for every CDR3 protein. The sample records around 19,000 distinct CDR3 sequences, around 68% being singletons. This sample comprised CD4+ T cells from blood, obtained before SARS-CoV-2 vaccination. All receptors derive from a human donor who had recovered from COVID-19. CDR3s include the opening cysteine and the closing phenylalanine or tryptophan.

v_gene | CDR3aa
TRBV2 | CASSLLSWITF
TRBV19 | CASSIDRGWETQYF
TRBV7-6 | CASSSGLAGETQYF
TRBV28 | CASSLTGDFFDEQYF
TRBV6-2/TRBV6-3 | CASRPATGQKNTEAFF
TRBV20-1 | CSAPTTRVGVRETQYF
TRBV10-3 | CAISGQNYGYTF
TRBV28 | CASSSTGTYTDTQYF
TRBV19 | CASSIRDTYEQYF
TRBV6-1 | CASSQTYRTSGRLEVYNEQFF
TRBV20-1 | CSARVGARGQKLFF
TRBV7-8 | CASSLAGRETQYF
TRBV28 | CASTLLGGRGDEQYF
TRBV20-1 | CSARADGNTEAFF
TRBV5-1 | CASSLGTGGRGTDTQYF
TRBV6-2/TRBV6-3 | CASSYLVRLAGGLDNEQFF
TRBV10-1 | CASSGLGLAFPYEQYF
TRBV6-5 | CASSYRVKGQGPSYEQYF
TRBV12-3/TRBV12-4 | CASRGGQGFMNTEAFF
TRBV7-9 | CASSKQDNYGYTF
TRBV6-5 | CASSYSIEGDTLGYTF
TRBV7-2 | CASSLFGVGEQYF
TRBV6-1 | CASSNGQPTNYGYTF
TRBV20-1 | CSANSPGQGTGELFF
TRBV20-1 | CSARAPADTQYF
TRBV20-1 | CSAPGVGGNSPLHF
TRBV11-1 | CASSRGETQYF
TRBV20-1 | CSASRAYEQYF
TRBV28 | CASSTTPLYEQYF
TRBV20-1 | CSAWTGFGGYTF
TRBV20-1 | CSASVTSGSDEQFF
TRBV18 | CASSSGTSGNNEQFF
TRBV7-9 | CASSPGAGNTIYF
TRBV2 | CASRESQPQHF
TRBV19 | CASRSSGGSYEQYF
TRBV2 | CASSVGRLNEQFF